This T cell receptor beta chain stems from a study of blood T cell repertoires in COVID-19. For the study at large: Donors in the United States, Italy and Spain gave samples during acute or convalescent COVID-19. T cells, B-cell-depleted T cells, or PBMCs provided the cDNA or gDNA that served as material.

Original processing notes: Estimation of nucleated cell counts relied on the amplification of reference gene primers. Generated by immunoSEQ multiplex PCR, the TCRdb table keeps only in-frame clones and is missing some. That table furnishes V, J and clone size, whereas the DNA furnished D and trimming. The sample consists of 45,000 to 65,000 clones, over 90% of them appearing once. The ends were cut back, 5 bases at V and 4 bases at J, with 9 bases in the middle. CDR1 and CDR2 from the germline V gene are SEHNR and FQNEAQ (reference sequence). The CDR3 loop spans 12 amino acids. The sequence was collected from a man aged 45-60 years with acute or convalescent COVID-19. Sequenced sample: peripheral blood. The chain joins TRBV7-9 to TRBJ2-7; D possibly corresponds to TRBD1 (6 bases). CDR3 sequence reads: CASSRTDYEQYF. As DNA, the CDR3 is TGTGCCAGCAGCCGGACAGATTACGAGCAGTACTTC.